This is a list of T cell receptor beta chains from one sample in a study of Ad26.COV2.S vaccination and SARS-CoV-2 variants. The method was immunoSEQ multiplex PCR; TCRdb's version includes in-frame clones alone and lacks a portion of them. The data hold roughly 700,000 clones, with 89% observed a single time. Specimen: peripheral blood, collected in a trial of Ad26.COV2.S vaccine versus placebo. These receptors were collected from a person aged 18 to 65 who received the Ad26.COV2.S COVID-19 vaccine or a placebo. CDR3s include the opening cysteine and the closing phenylalanine or tryptophan.

v_gene	j_gene	CDR3aa
TRBV7-9	TRBJ1-2	CASSIDRRGYTF
TRBV9	TRBJ1-2	CASSGEGYGYTF
TRBV6-5	TRBJ2-7	CASSYSAGGSSYEQYF
TRBV2	TRBJ2-3	CATPGTAGVGTQYF
TRBV4-3	TRBJ2-2	CASSQEWPIRGELFF
TRBV12-5	TRBJ2-3	CASGLVVADTQYF
TRBV5-5	TRBJ1-2	CASSLAGTNYGYTF
TRBV7-3	TRBJ2-1	CASSFSRLNEQFF
TRBV7-2	TRBJ2-2	CASSLGTGNPNTGELFF
TRBV19	TRBJ2-1	CASAGLAGGGGEQFF
TRBV5-8	TRBJ1-4	CASSLLQPLNEKLFF
TRBV5-6	TRBJ2-7	CASSSLILKGPSEQYF
TRBV4-2	TRBJ1-2	CASSQEGQGGYYGYTF
TRBV5-1	TRBJ2-3	CASSLAGGSDTQYF
TRBV30	TRBJ2-1	CAWSMTHEQFF
TRBV2	TRBJ2-1	CASSVSSSEIGEQFF
TRBV5-4	TRBJ1-2	CASSLGQGDYGYTF
TRBV6-5	TRBJ1-1	CASSPLGQGNTEAFF
TRBV7-8	TRBJ2-1	CASSLWGLAVYNEQFF
TRBV19	TRBJ1-1	CASSIDTMNTEAFF
TRBV16	TRBJ2-5	CASSPQGSGETQYF
TRBV6-4	TRBJ2-1	CASSDSEYNEQFF
TRBV19	TRBJ1-4	CASRRPGPINEKLFF
TRBV7-8	TRBJ2-2	CASSLGTSGVRGTGELFF
TRBV5-1	TRBJ2-1	CASSSSGSTYNEQFF
TRBV12-3/TRBV12-4	TRBJ2-7	CASRRTDSYEQYF
TRBV19	TRBJ1-1	CASSHTLYTEAFF
TRBV18	TRBJ1-1	CASSPGQHTEAFF
TRBV19	TRBJ2-1	CASSLGLPKVNEQFF
TRBV7-3	TRBJ2-4	CASSLTGQSKNIQYF
TRBV3-1/TRBV3-2	TRBJ2-7	CASSQNYEQYF
TRBV30	TRBJ1-2	CASEWGFYGYTF
TRBV10-3	TRBJ2-7	CAISEWSDEQYF
TRBV5-1	TRBJ2-7	CASSPVGQGSEQYF
TRBV6-6	TRBJ1-6	CASSYSTDSNSPLHF